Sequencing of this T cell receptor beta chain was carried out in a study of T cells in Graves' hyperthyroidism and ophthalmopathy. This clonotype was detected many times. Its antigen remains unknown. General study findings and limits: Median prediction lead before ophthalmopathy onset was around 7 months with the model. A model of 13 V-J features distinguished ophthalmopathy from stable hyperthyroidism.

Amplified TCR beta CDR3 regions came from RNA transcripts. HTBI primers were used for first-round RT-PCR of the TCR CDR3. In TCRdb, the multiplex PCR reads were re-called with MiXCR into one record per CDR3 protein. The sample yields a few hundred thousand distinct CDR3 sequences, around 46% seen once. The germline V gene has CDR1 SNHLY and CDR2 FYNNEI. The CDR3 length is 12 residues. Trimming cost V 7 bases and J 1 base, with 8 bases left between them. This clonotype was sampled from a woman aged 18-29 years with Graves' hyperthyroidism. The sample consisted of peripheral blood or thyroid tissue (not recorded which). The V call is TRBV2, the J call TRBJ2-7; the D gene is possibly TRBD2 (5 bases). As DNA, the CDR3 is TGTGCCAGCATGGCGGGTTCCTACGAGCAGTACTTC. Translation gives CASMAGSYEQYF.